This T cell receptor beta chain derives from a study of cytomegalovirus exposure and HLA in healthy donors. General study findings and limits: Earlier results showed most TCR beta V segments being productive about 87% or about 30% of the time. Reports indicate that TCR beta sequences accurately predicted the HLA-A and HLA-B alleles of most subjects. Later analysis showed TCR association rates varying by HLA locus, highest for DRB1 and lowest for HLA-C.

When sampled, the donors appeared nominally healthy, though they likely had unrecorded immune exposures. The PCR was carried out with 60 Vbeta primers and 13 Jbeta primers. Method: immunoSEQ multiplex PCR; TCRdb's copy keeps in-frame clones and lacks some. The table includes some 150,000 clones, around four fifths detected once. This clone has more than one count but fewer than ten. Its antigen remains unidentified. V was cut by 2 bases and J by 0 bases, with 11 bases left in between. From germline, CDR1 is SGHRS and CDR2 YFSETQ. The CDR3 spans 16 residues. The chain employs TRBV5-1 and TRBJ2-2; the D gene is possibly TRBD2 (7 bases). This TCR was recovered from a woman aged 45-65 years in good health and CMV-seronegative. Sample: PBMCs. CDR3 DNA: TGCGCCAGCAGCTTCTGGGGGGGCGCGAACACCGGGGAGCTGTTTTTT. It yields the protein CASSFWGGANTGELFF.